Each of the 32 T cell receptor beta chains below was sequenced from the same sample in a study of T cells in women clearing cervical HPV infection. This table comes from immunoSEQ multiplex PCR, and its TCRdb copy is limited to in-frame clones, with some not included. The sample has about 32,000 clones, and its top ten clones hold around 4%. Sequenced material: blood buffy coat. These receptors were taken from a woman aged 18 to 75 with a cervical HPV16 infection that either progressed to CIN3+ or cleared (not recorded which).

As concerns this clone: The CDR3 end falls 3 residues outside the read, so it is completed with the germline J gene. The chain recombines TRBV11-2 with TRBJ1-4, with TRBD1 identical over 8 bases. The junction had 6 bases not matched to a gene; V was cut back by 4 bases and J by 8 bases. This CDR3 has 14 residues. Germline V gene data show CDR1 as SGHAT and CDR2 as FQNNGV. CDR3 region: CASSSGQVQEKLFF. Partial CDR3 DNA: TGTGCCAGCAGCTCGGGACAGGTCCAGGAAAAA.

A remark on this clone: The CDR3 is cut off 3 residues early in the read; its end comes from the germline J gene. The chain uses TRBV29-1 and TRBJ2-1, with no clear D. CDR3 length: 13 residues. Trimming pared 5 bases from V and 5 bases from J, leaving 13 bases between. CDR1 and CDR2 from the germline V gene are SQVTM and ANQGSEA. The CDR3 loop reads CSVRYRTDNEQFF. The CDR3 DNA, read in part, is TGCAGCGTTAGGTACAGAACCGACAATGAG.

Turning to this clone: The read gets to within 3 residues of the CDR3 end, and the germline J gene fills in the rest. The chain combines TRBV7-2 with TRBJ1-2, with TRBD1 as a possible D gene (5 bases). Germline lookup yields CDR1 SGHTA and CDR2 FQGNSA. This CDR3 is 14 amino acids long. Incomplete CDR3 DNA: TGTGCCAGCAGCCCCGGGACTCTTATGAATGAC. Protein: CASSPGTLMND. The CDR3 as a whole reads CASSPGTLMNDYTF.

Notes on this clone: The read gets to within 3 residues of the CDR3 end, and the germline J gene fills in the rest. The chain has TRBV7-3 and TRBJ2-1, with unresolved D. Trimming removed 3 bases from V and 5 bases from J, with 2 bases in between. CDR1 SGHTA and CDR2 FQGTGA come from the germline V gene. The CDR3 totals 11 residues. CDR3 residues: CASSFDNEQFF. CDR3 DNA (partial): TGTGCCAGCAGCTTCGACAATGAG.

Notes on this clone: The read halts 3 residues ahead of the CDR3 end, with the missing end drawn from the germline J gene. The genes are TRBV2 and TRBJ2-3; weak D call: TRBD2 (5 bases). The CDR3 spans 14 residues. The ends were cut back, 4 bases at V and 1 base at J, with 9 bases in the middle. Germline CDR1 and CDR2: SNHLY and FYNNEI. The CDR3 loop reads CASSVGLRTDTQYF. Partial CDR3 DNA: TGTGCCAGCAGTGTTGGACTCCGCACAGATACG. The full variable domain, with the rest looked up from reference TRBV2 and TRBJ2-3, is EPEVTQTPSHQVTQMGQEVILRCVPISNHLYFYWYRQILGQKVEFLVSFYNNEISEKSEIFDDQFSVERPDGSNFTLKIRSTKLEDSAMYFCASSVGLRTDTQYFGPGTRLTVL.

With respect to this clone: The CDR3 end falls 3 residues outside the read, so it is completed with the germline J gene. The J gene is TRBJ2-2, the V gene TRBV7-9; TRBD1 matches 11 bases. The germline V gene has CDR1 SEHNR and CDR2 FQNEAQ (reference sequence). CDR3 size: 14 residues. V shed 3 bases, J shed 6 bases, and the junction held 0 bases outside the gene matches. The CDR3 bases that were read are TGTGCCAGCAGCTTGGGACAGGGGGCCGGGGAG. Protein sequence: CASSLGQGAGE. The entire CDR3 protein is CASSLGQGAGELFF.

Comment on this clone: The read comes to an end 3 residues before the CDR3 does, leaving the germline J gene to fill in the end. The rearrangement links TRBV29-1 to TRBJ1-2; no clear D. The V and J ends lost 1 base and 2 bases respectively, with 5 bases between them. CDR3 length: 12 residues. Germline V lookup: CDR1 SQVTM, CDR2 ANQGSEA. This CDR3 reads CSVEAQNYGYTF. The sequenced part of the CDR3 DNA is TGCAGCGTTGAAGCCCAGAACTATGGC.

CDR3 bases read: TGTGCCAGCAGCTTAGGAGGCCGAGACACTGAA. It translates to CASSLGGRDTE. The CDR3, in full, reads CASSLGGRDTEAFF. The chain joins TRBV13 to TRBJ1-1; no definite D call. The read terminates 3 residues before the CDR3 end, so the remaining end is supplied by the germline J gene. Trimming removed 0 bases from V and 3 bases from J, with 8 bases in between. Germline-derived CDR1 and CDR2 are PRHDT and FYEKMQ (reference sequence). The CDR3 has 14 residues.

On this clone itself: The read gets to within 3 residues of the CDR3 end, and the germline J gene fills in the rest. The rearrangement links TRBV18 to TRBJ1-2; D gene unclear. V lost 2 bases and J lost 7, with 14 bases in between. CDR1 is KGHSH, CDR2 LQKENI, per germline. The CDR3 consists of 14 residues. The covered CDR3 bases are TGTGCCAGCTCACCATCGGCCCAGGATCCTGGC. Residues: CASSPSAQDPG. The whole CDR3 is CASSPSAQDPGYTF. Together with reference TRBV18 and TRBJ1-2, the CDR3 gives the full variable domain: NAGVMQNPRHLVRRRGQEARLRCSPMKGHSHVYWYRQLPEEGLKFMVYLQKENIIDESGMPKERFSAEFPKEGPSILRIQQVVRGDSAAYFCASSPSAQDPGYTFGSGTRLTVV.

Comments on this clone: The missing CDR3 end, 3 residues past where the read stops, is filled in from the germline J gene. The genes are TRBV29-1 and TRBJ2-3, with TRBD2 identical over 11 bases. CDR1 SQVTM and CDR2 ANQGSEA come from the germline V gene. The CDR3 consists of 16 residues. Partial CDR3 DNA: TGCAGCGTTACCCCCGGGGTAGCGGGGGGGATGGAGACG. Its translation is CSVTPGVAGGMET. The full-length CDR3 reads as CSVTPGVAGGMETQYF.

Concerning this clone itself: The CDR3 goes on 3 residues after the read ends, and that part is filled in from the germline J gene. The genes are TRBV30 and TRBJ2-4, with 7 bases matching TRBD1. CDR3 length: 16 amino acids. V shed 5 bases, J shed 0 bases, and the junction held 10 bases outside the gene matches. Germline assignment: CDR1 GTSNPN and CDR2 SVGIG (reference sequence). This CDR3 reads CAWDIGTELAKNIQYF. Partial CDR3 DNA: TGTGCCTGGGACATCGGGACAGAATTAGCCAAAAACATT.

With respect to this clone: The DNA ends 3 residues before the CDR3 does, and the rest of the CDR3 is filled in from the germline J gene. The V call is TRBV5-1, the J call TRBJ2-2; D may be TRBD1 (5 bases). Germline values: CDR1 SGHRS, CDR2 YFSETQ. This CDR3 contains 14 residues. CDR3 bases read: TGCGCCAGCAGCTGGTCCTCTGGGGCCAACGTG. Protein sequence: CASSWSSGANV. Given in full, the CDR3 is CASSWSSGANVLFF.

As for this clone: The read halts 3 residues ahead of the CDR3 end, with the missing end drawn from the germline J gene. At the DNA level, this CDR3 is encoded by other sequences in the same sample as well. The rearrangement links TRBV6-1 to TRBJ1-3; TRBD1 might be the D (6 bases). Trimming removed 4 bases from V and 6 bases from J, with 13 bases in between. The germline V gene encodes CDR1 MNHNS and CDR2 SASEGT. The CDR3 sequence is 14 residues long. The sequenced part of the CDR3 DNA is TGTGCCAGCAGTGGAGACAGGCACTTAAACACC. Translating it yields CASSGDRHLNT. The CDR3 as a whole reads CASSGDRHLNTIYF.

Note on this clone: The read comes to an end 3 residues before the CDR3 does, leaving the germline J gene to fill in the end. The chain carries TRBV19 and TRBJ2-2, with TRBD1 as a possible D gene (6 bases). This CDR3 is 15 amino acids long. Germline CDR1 is LNHDA and CDR2 is SQIVND (reference sequence). The CDR3 loop reads CASSRAGAYIEKLFF. The DNA read from the CDR3 is TGTGCCAGTAGTAGGGCAGGGGCGTATATTGAAAAG.

As concerns this clone: The CDR3 end falls 3 residues outside the read, so it is completed with the germline J gene. The chain is built from TRBV5-1 and TRBJ2-2; D not resolved. CDR1 is SGHRS and CDR2 is YFSETQ in the germline V gene. The CDR3 is 16 residues long. The CDR3 reads CASSPAVSTTNEKLFF. The DNA read from the CDR3 is TGCGCCAGCAGCCCGGCGGTTTCAACAACTAATGAAAAG.

Turning to this clone: The CDR3 end falls 3 residues outside the read, so it is completed with the germline J gene. V and J are TRBV6-4 and TRBJ2-2; possibly TRBD1 for D (5 bases). V was pared by 0 bases and J by 0 bases, with 5 bases between. Germline V gene sequence: CDR1 MRHNA, CDR2 SNTAGT. The length of the CDR3 is 15 residues. Partial CDR3 DNA: TGTGCCAGCAGTGACTCAGGGGCGAACACCGGGGAG. This gives the protein CASSDSGANTGE. The complete CDR3 reads CASSDSGANTGELFF.

Note on this clone: The read halts 3 residues ahead of the CDR3 end, with the missing end drawn from the germline J gene. V is TRBV11-3 and J is TRBJ1-2; possibly TRBD1 for D (5 bases). CDR1 is SGHNT, CDR2 YENEEA, per germline. The CDR3 is 14 amino acids. Partial CDR3 DNA: TGTGCCAGCAGCTTAGAATCAGGGCTGGGAGGC. Translation: CASSLESGLGG. The full CDR3 reads CASSLESGLGGYTF.

Concerning this clone itself: One end of the junction fails to match germline, which may point to a read error. The read is 3 residues too short to cover the CDR3 end, so that end is filled in from the germline J gene. This chain connects TRBV4-2 to TRBJ2-2; 8 bases map to TRBD1. The V gene's germline CDR1 is LGHNA and CDR2 YNFKEQ. CDR3 size: 15 residues. CDR3 loop: CASSLGQANTGELFF. The covered CDR3 bases are TGCGCCAGCAGCCTGGGACAGGCGAACACCGGGGAG.

On this clone itself: The read is 3 residues too short to cover the CDR3 end, so that end is filled in from the germline J gene. This chain links TRBV30 with TRBJ2-5, with TRBD1 matching 8 bases. Per the germline V gene, CDR1 is GTSNPN and CDR2 is SVGIG (reference sequence). The CDR3 has 15 amino acids. Trimming cost V 7 bases and J 5 bases; bases outside gene matches: 15. CDR3 region: CALDRVRGLGETQYF. The covered CDR3 bases are TGTGCCTTGGACAGGGTTCGGGGGCTTGGGGAGACC.

By frequency, this clone registers medium-sized (0.01 to 0.1%). CDR3 amino acids: CSVDRPGGGGRTDTQYF. The DNA read from the CDR3 is TGCAGCGTTGACCGCCCGGGGGGCGGGGGACGCACAGATACG. This sequence joins TRBV29-1 and TRBJ2-3; maybe TRBD2 (7 bases). The read terminates 3 residues ahead of where the CDR3 ends, so the germline J gene completes it. The CDR3 is 17 residues long. The germline V and J ends were trimmed by 3 bases and 1 base, with 20 bases remaining between them. In germline, CDR1 is SQVTM, CDR2 ANQGSEA.

Comment on this clone: Coverage ceases 3 residues before the CDR3 finishes, and the germline J gene fills in the end. This chain joins TRBV12-3 or TRBV12-4 and TRBJ1-4; 7 bases are shared with TRBD1. The J segment lost 4 bases and the V segment lost 6 bases, leaving 5 bases of the junction unmatched. CDR3 length: 14 residues. The CDR3 spells CASRGQLDNEKLFF. The DNA read from the CDR3 is TGTGCCAGCAGGGGACAGTTGGATAATGAAAAA.

With respect to this clone: This specimen includes other DNA sequences encoding the same CDR3. The chain's CDR3 is CASRAGSYRSGNTIYF. The DNA read from the CDR3 is TGTGCCAGTAGGGCCGGGTCCTATCGCTCTGGAAACACC. V usage is TRBV19 and J usage is TRBJ1-3; D is ambiguous. Coverage ceases 3 residues before the CDR3 finishes, and the germline J gene fills in the end. This CDR3 comprises 16 residues. The germline V gene has CDR1 LNHDA and CDR2 SQIVND (reference sequence). Trimming stripped 6 bases from V and 0 bases from J, with 15 bases between.

Concerning this clone itself: The DNA ends 3 residues before the CDR3 does, and the rest of the CDR3 is filled in from the germline J gene. The V call is TRBV19, the J call TRBJ1-2, with TRBD1 matching over 10 bases. Germline CDR1 and CDR2: LNHDA and SQIVND (reference sequence). CDR3 length equals 18 residues. CDR3 bases read: TGTGCCAGTAGTAACCGGGACAGGGGTAGGGGAGAGACAGATACC. Amino acid sequence: CASSNRDRGRGETDT. The whole CDR3 protein reads CASSNRDRGRGETDTYTF.

In regard to this clone: Sequencing ends 3 residues short of the CDR3 end; the germline J gene provides the rest. V is TRBV5-5 and J is TRBJ2-7, with 8 nucleotides matching TRBD1. The CDR3 sequence is 14 residues long. Germline V lookup: CDR1 SGHKS, CDR2 YYEKEE (reference sequence). V was pared by 7 bases and J by 2 bases, with 8 bases of the junction left unmatched. Partial CDR3 DNA: TGTGCCAGCTGGGAAGACAGGGGCACCTACGAG. This gives the protein CASWEDRGTYE. The whole CDR3 reads CASWEDRGTYEQYF.

Of note for this clone: The missing CDR3 end, 3 residues past where the read stops, is filled in from the germline J gene. The chain joins TRBV2 to TRBJ1-5; 8 bases are shared with TRBD1. This CDR3 has 15 amino acids. Per the germline V gene, CDR1 is SNHLY and CDR2 is FYNNEI. The ends lost 6 bases at V and 4 bases at J; junction bases unmatched: 8. The sequenced CDR3 bases are TGTGCCAGCAGCGGTGGGACAGGCGCTAATCAGCCC. Protein: CASSGGTGANQP. The whole CDR3 reads CASSGGTGANQPQHF.

The sequenced part of the CDR3 DNA is TGTGCCAGCAGTTATAGTCCGGTAGCCTACAATGAG. It translates to CASSYSPVAYNE. The whole CDR3 region reads CASSYSPVAYNEQFF. The V gene is TRBV6-2 or TRBV6-3, the J gene TRBJ2-1, with D hard to call. The read finishes 3 residues shy of the CDR3 end, and the germline J gene is used to complete it. V dropped 3 bases and J dropped 2 bases, with 11 bases sitting between them. CDR3 length: 15 residues. Germline-derived CDR1 and CDR2 are MNHEY and SVGEGT.

A word on this clone: Read coverage stops 3 residues before the CDR3 terminus; the germline J gene supplies the remainder. V and J are TRBV18 and TRBJ1-2; D is possibly TRBD1 (5 bases). The CDR3 is made up of 14 amino acids. Germline lookup yields CDR1 KGHSH and CDR2 LQKENI. V lost 5 bases and J 3 bases, leaving 13 bases between the germline ends. The sequenced part of the CDR3 DNA is TGTGCCAGCTCAGCGACAAACAGGCACTATGGC. It yields the protein CASSATNRHYG. The whole CDR3 sequence is CASSATNRHYGYTF.

Of note for this clone: The CDR3 extends 3 residues past the end of the read, so its final part is completed from the germline J gene. J is TRBJ1-6 and V is TRBV28, with unresolved D. Germline CDR1 is MDHEN and CDR2 is SYDVKM. The CDR3 covers 12 residues. CDR3 protein: CASTTPRRPLHF. CDR3 bases read: TGTGCCAGCACCACACCACGCAGGCCC.

Turning to this clone: The CDR3 extends 3 residues past the end of the read, so its final part is completed from the germline J gene. The chain links TRBV30 to TRBJ2-5; possible D gene TRBD1, 5 bases. The CDR3 runs 14 residues. V lost 4 bases and J 4 bases, leaving 16 bases between the germline ends. Germline-derived CDR1 and CDR2 are GTSNPN and SVGIG (reference sequence). CDR3 DNA, as far as it was read: TGTGCCTGGACAGGGTCGCCTAAGGGAGAGACC. Translating it yields CAWTGSPKGET. The entire CDR3 is CAWTGSPKGETQYF.

With respect to this clone: Coverage ceases 3 residues before the CDR3 finishes, and the germline J gene fills in the end. The gene calls are TRBV12-3 or TRBV12-4 and TRBJ2-2; 9 bases are a match to TRBD1. The junction had 5 bases not matched to a gene; V was cut back by 6 bases and J by 3 bases. The CDR3 has 15 residues. CDR3 DNA (partial): TGTGCCAGCAGCGAACAGGGGGCGGACACCGGGGAG. It specifies CASSEQGADTGE. In full, the CDR3 is CASSEQGADTGELFF.

On this clone itself: With the read ending 3 residues before the CDR3 end, the germline J gene is used to fill in that end. J is TRBJ1-2 and V is TRBV30; D ambiguous. The CDR3 runs 12 residues. Germline V lookup: CDR1 GTSNPN, CDR2 SVGIG (reference sequence). Trimming shortened V by 6 bases and J by 7 bases, and 15 bases separated the two germline ends. CDR3 DNA, as far as it was read: TGTGCCTGCCCATCTCTGGCAGGTGGC. Translating it yields CACPSLAGG. The entire CDR3 protein is CACPSLAGGYTF. The variable domain in full, completed from reference TRBV30 and TRBJ1-2, reads SQTIHQWPATLVQPVGSPLSLECTVEGTSNPNLYWYRQAAGRGLQLLFYSVGIGQISSEVPQNLSASRPQDRQFILSSKKLLLSDSGFYLCACPSLAGGYTFGSGTRLTVV.

In regard to this clone: The read gets to within 3 residues of the CDR3 end, and the germline J gene fills in the rest. The chain joins TRBV5-1 to TRBJ1-4; 7 positions match TRBD1. V lost 6 bases, J lost 5 bases, and 7 bases stayed unmatched. This CDR3 region has 14 residues. Per germline, CDR1 SGHRS and CDR2 YFSETQ. The CDR3 DNA, read in part, is TGCGCCAGCAACCCGGGACAGCTCAATGAAAAA. It is translated as CASNPGQLNEK. Given in full, the CDR3 is CASNPGQLNEKLFF. Looking up the rest from reference TRBV5-1 and TRBJ1-4 gives the full variable domain: KAGVTQTPRYLIKTRGQQVTLSCSPISGHRSVSWYQQTPGQGLQFLFEYFSETQRNKGNFPGRFSGRQFSNSRSEMNVSTLELGDSALYLCASNPGQLNEKLFFGSGTQLSVL.